This is a list of T cell receptor beta chains from one sample in a study of post-analysis software for immune sequencing data. TCRdb re-called the PCR reads with MiXCR, one entry per CDR3 protein. The sample carries 600,000 to 750,000 distinct CDR3 sequences, more than 50% recorded once. The sample taken for sequencing was blood. The source of these receptors is a girl under 10 years old with multiple sclerosis. CDR3s include the opening cysteine and the closing phenylalanine or tryptophan. Each record gives: V gene, clone size, J gene, D gene, CDR3 DNA, CDR3 protein. A D gene is named only where the DNA matches it firmly. Some rows mark clone size as missing; the rest say once, few, many or name a class of expanded clone.

V: TRBV29-1; size: few; J: TRBJ2-2; D: -; DNA: TGCAGCGTTGGCTTGCTAGCGAGCACCGGGGAGCTGTTTTTT; CDR3: CSVGLLASTGELFF
V: TRBV5-1; size: few; J: TRBJ2-1; D: TRBD1; DNA: TGCGCCAGCAGCTTGACAGGGGAAGGTGAGCAGTTCTTC; CDR3: CASSLTGEGEQFF
V: TRBV5-1; size: -; J: TRBJ2-1; D: -; DNA: TGCGCCAGCAGCTTGGGAGGGATCGGGAATGAGCAGTTCTTC; CDR3: CASSLGGIGNEQFF
V: TRBV4-1; size: -; J: TRBJ2-7; D: -; DNA: TGCGCCAGCAGCCCCCGTGCTACCGATCTTTGGGACGAGCAGTACTTC; CDR3: CASSPRATDLWDEQYF
V: TRBV6-4; size: -; J: TRBJ2-1; D: -; DNA: TGTGCCAGCAGTAGAACGGGCCAAAACGTCAATGAGCAGTTCTTC; CDR3: CASSRTGQNVNEQFF
V: TRBV27; size: -; J: TRBJ2-7; D: -; DNA: TGTGCCAGCAGTTTATCGCCTGGGGGGTACTACGAGCAGTACTTC; CDR3: CASSLSPGGYYEQYF
V: TRBV24-1; size: -; J: TRBJ2-3; D: -; DNA: TGTGCCACCAGTGATTCAAAGGGGGGAGCCACAGATACGCAGTATTTT; CDR3: CATSDSKGGATDTQYF
V: TRBV18; size: few; J: TRBJ1-2; D: -; DNA: TGTGCCAGCTCACCGGTGACCGGAGTGAGGGGCTACACCTTC; CDR3: CASSPVTGVRGYTF
V: TRBV20-1; size: -; J: TRBJ1-5; D: -; DNA: TGCAGTGCTAGCCCTTGGGGGGGGGTGAGCAATCAGCCCCAGCATTTT; CDR3: CSASPWGGVSNQPQHF
V: TRBV7-6; size: -; J: TRBJ2-1; D: TRBD2; DNA: TGTGCCGTTGCGGCGGGAGATTACAATGAGCAGTTCTTC; CDR3: CAVAAGDYNEQFF
V: TRBV10-3; size: few; J: TRBJ2-7; D: -; DNA: TGTGCCACGACCCAGGGGCAGGGTCAATTCGAGCAGTACTTC; CDR3: CATTQGQGQFEQYF
V: TRBV20-1; size: -; J: TRBJ2-1; D: TRBD2; DNA: TGCAGTAACGAGAAGAGCGGGAGCTCCTACAATGAGCAGTTCTTC; CDR3: CSNEKSGSSYNEQFF
V: TRBV7-9; size: -; J: TRBJ1-1; D: -; DNA: TGTGCCAGCGGGGGGCCCCTACAGAGTCAACCGATTACTGAAGCTTTCTTT; CDR3: CASGGPLQSQPITEAFF
V: TRBV7-9; size: -; J: TRBJ2-3; D: TRBD2; DNA: TGTGCCAGCAGCTTAGGATGGGAGGGGTCGGCAGGAGATACGCAGTATTTT; CDR3: CASSLGWEGSAGDTQYF
V: TRBV5-1; size: few; J: TRBJ1-5; D: -; DNA: TGCGCCAGCAGCTCCGCGGGGGAGCGCAATCAGCCCCAGCATTTT; CDR3: CASSSAGERNQPQHF
V: TRBV5-5; size: -; J: TRBJ1-5; D: -; DNA: TGTGCCAGCAGACCGGCCAGTACCCCCAGCAATCAGCCCCAGCATTTT; CDR3: CASRPASTPSNQPQHF
V: TRBV6-5; size: once; J: TRBJ2-3; D: TRBD1; DNA: TGTGCCAGCAGTACAGGGGGCTTGGCAGATACGCAGTATTTT; CDR3: CASSTGGLADTQYF
V: TRBV2; size: -; J: TRBJ1-3; D: -; DNA: TGTGCCAGCAGTTGGTCTGGAAACACCATATATTTT; CDR3: CASSWSGNTIYF
V: TRBV5-1; size: many; J: TRBJ2-1; D: TRBD2; DNA: TGCGCCAGCAGCTCTAGCGGGAGTTACAATGAGCAGTTCTTC; CDR3: CASSSSGSYNEQFF
V: TRBV2; size: -; J: TRBJ2-6; D: -; DNA: TGTGCCAGCAGTGGCAAGGGGGTGGCCCACTCTGGGGCCAACGTCCTGACTTTC; CDR3: CASSGKGVAHSGANVLTF
V: TRBV10-3; size: once; J: TRBJ2-3; D: -; DNA: TGTGCCATCAGTGAGTCCGTTGGGGGCGCCAGCACAGATACGCAGTATTTT; CDR3: CAISESVGGASTDTQYF
V: TRBV28; size: -; J: TRBJ2-7; D: -; DNA: TGTGCCAGCAGTTTCCGTGGGACCTCCTACGAGCAGTACTTC; CDR3: CASSFRGTSYEQYF
V: TRBV5-1; size: -; J: TRBJ2-3; D: TRBD2; DNA: TGCGCCAGCAGCATGAGCGGGAGAACAGATACGCAGTATTTT; CDR3: CASSMSGRTDTQYF
V: TRBV6-1; size: few; J: TRBJ2-7; D: -; DNA: TGTGCCAGCAGTGAAGGCGGACTTACCGAGCAGTACTTC; CDR3: CASSEGGLTEQYF
V: TRBV12-3/TRBV12-4; size: -; J: TRBJ1-2; D: -; DNA: TGTGCCAGCAGTAATACACCCCGACATTCGTTTTATGGCTACACCTTC; CDR3: CASSNTPRHSFYGYTF
V: TRBV7-2; size: -; J: TRBJ1-6; D: TRBD1; DNA: TGTGCCAGCAGCCGCGCCGGGACAGGGGGGAGCTCCTATAATTCACCCCTCCACTTT; CDR3: CASSRAGTGGSSYNSPLHF
V: TRBV3-1; size: -; J: TRBJ1-2; D: -; DNA: TGTGCCAGCAGCCAAAACCGGGGGGGGAAGTACGGTGGCTACACCTTC; CDR3: CASSQNRGGKYGGYTF